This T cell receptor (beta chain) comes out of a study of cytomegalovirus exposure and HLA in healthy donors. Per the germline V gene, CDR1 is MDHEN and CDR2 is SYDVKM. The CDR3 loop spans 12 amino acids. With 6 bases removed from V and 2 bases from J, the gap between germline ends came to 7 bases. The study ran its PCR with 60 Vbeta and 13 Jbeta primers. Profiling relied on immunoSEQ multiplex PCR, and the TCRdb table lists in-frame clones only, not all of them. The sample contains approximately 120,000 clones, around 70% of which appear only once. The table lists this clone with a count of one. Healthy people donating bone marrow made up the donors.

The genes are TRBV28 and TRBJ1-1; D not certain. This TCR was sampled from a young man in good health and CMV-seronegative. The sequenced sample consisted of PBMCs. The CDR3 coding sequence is TGTGCCAGCAGACTCGAAAACACTGAAGCTTTCTTT. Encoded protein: CASRLENTEAFF. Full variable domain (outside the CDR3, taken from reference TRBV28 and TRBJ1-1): DVKVTQSSRYLVKRTGEKVFLECVQDMDHENMFWYRQDPGLGLRLIYFSYDVKMKEKGDIPEGYSVSREKKERFSLILESASTNQTSMYLCASRLENTEAFFGQGTRLTVV.